This T cell receptor beta chain was captured in a study of blood T cell repertoires in COVID-19. Across the whole study: COVID-19 samples from acute and convalescent phases originated in the United States, Italy and Spain. T cells, B-cell-depleted T cells, or PBMCs provided the cDNA or gDNA that served as material.

This clone has only a few counts. Original handling: Estimation of nucleated cell counts was performed using reference gene primer amplification. Sequenced by immunoSEQ multiplex PCR; TCRdb stores in-frame clones only, minus some. The V and J calls and clone size come from that table; D and trimming were worked out from the DNA. The sample carries around 70,000 clones, 65% to 90% recorded once. This CDR3 has 13 residues. Germline CDR1 reads ENHRY; CDR2 reads SYGVKD. Trimming took 2 bases from V and 2 from J, leaving 6 bases between them. The chain links TRBV10-3 to TRBJ1-2; D unresolved. The material sequenced was peripheral blood. This clonotype was sampled from a man in his sixties with acute or convalescent COVID-19. CDR3 coding DNA: TGTGCCATCAGTGAGGCGGGGAACTATGGCTACACCTTC. Amino acids: CAISEAGNYGYTF.